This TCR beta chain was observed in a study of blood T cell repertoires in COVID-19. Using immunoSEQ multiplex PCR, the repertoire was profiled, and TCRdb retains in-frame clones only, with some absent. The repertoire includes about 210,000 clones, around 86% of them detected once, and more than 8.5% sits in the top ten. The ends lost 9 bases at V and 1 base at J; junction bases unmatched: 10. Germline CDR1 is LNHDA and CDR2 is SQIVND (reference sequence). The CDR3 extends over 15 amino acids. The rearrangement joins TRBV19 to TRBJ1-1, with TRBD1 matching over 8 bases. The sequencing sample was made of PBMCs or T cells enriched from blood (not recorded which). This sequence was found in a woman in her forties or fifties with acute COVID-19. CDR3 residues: CASQPWDRPNTEAFF. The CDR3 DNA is TGTGCCAGCCAGCCCTGGGACAGGCCGAACACTGAAGCTTTCTTT. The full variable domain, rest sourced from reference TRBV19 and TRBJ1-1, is DGGITQSPKYLFRKEGQNVTLSCEQNLNHDAMYWYRQDPGQGLRLIYYSQIVNDFQKGDIAEGYSVSREKKESFPLTVTSAQKNPTAFYLCASQPWDRPNTEAFFGQGTRLTVV.